The T cell receptor beta chain described here comes from a study of control samples from healthy donors and cancer patients. Using immunoSEQ multiplex PCR, the repertoire was profiled, and TCRdb retains in-frame clones only, with some absent. The sample contains under 150,000 clones, under 95% of which appear only once. The CDR3 sequence is 14 residues long. V was cut by 1 base and J by 5 bases, with 11 bases left in between. Germline values: CDR1 MNHNS, CDR2 SASEGT. The sequence derives from a man aged 50 to 60 with head and neck cancer. The rearrangement links TRBV6-1 to TRBJ1-2; possibly TRBD1 for D (5 bases). Sample: PBMCs. This CDR3 is CASSEEGDTYGYTF. DNA of the CDR3: TGTGCCAGCAGTGAAGAAGGGGATACTTATGGCTACACCTTC.